These 20 T cell receptor beta chains originate from one sample sequenced in a study of technical replicates of blood from several donors. Here immunoSEQ multiplex PCR was the method, and the copy in TCRdb shows in-frame clones only, minus some. The repertoire consists of about 83,000 clones, with 92% occurring once and the leading ten covering about 0.26%. The sequencing sample was made of T cells isolated from PBMCs. These receptors were collected from a human donor in good health.

The V gene is TRBV2, the J gene TRBJ2-1; 10 bases are shared with TRBD2. Germline V CDR1 and CDR2: SNHLY, FYNNEI. V lost 8 bases and J lost 9; bases outside the gene matches: 13. The CDR3 has 15 residues. The CDR3 loop is CASGDLAGGRGEQFF. CDR3 sequence (DNA): TGTGCCAGCGGAGATTTAGCGGGAGGCCGGGGTGAGCAGTTCTTC.

The genes are TRBV5-1 and TRBJ2-1; D is perhaps TRBD2 (7 bases). CDR1 and CDR2 from the germline V gene are SGHRS and YFSETQ. The ends were cut back, 0 bases at V and 8 bases at J, with 12 bases in the middle. This CDR3 contains 14 residues. The DNA for the CDR3 is TGCGCCAGCAGCTTGGTGGGCGGGGGCGATGAGCAGTTCTTC. This translates into CASSLVGGGDEQFF. The full variable domain, completed using reference TRBV5-1 and TRBJ2-1, is KAGVTQTPRYLIKTRGQQVTLSCSPISGHRSVSWYQQTPGQGLQFLFEYFSETQRNKGNFPGRFSGRQFSNSRSEMNVSTLELGDSALYLCASSLVGGGDEQFFGPGTRLTVL.

This chain connects TRBV4-1 to TRBJ2-5; TRBD2 is a possible D gene (6 bases). Germline CDR1 and CDR2: MGHRA and YSYEKL. The CDR3 spans 13 residues. Trimming left V 0 bases short and J 5 bases short, with 7 bases between. The CDR3 region is CASSQDGGETQYF. The CDR3, as DNA: TGCGCCAGCAGCCAAGATGGAGGGGAGACCCAGTACTTC.

The rearrangement joins TRBV18 to TRBJ1-4, with D perhaps matching TRBD1 (5 bases). Deletions cut 3 bases from V and 4 bases from J, with 9 bases between. The germline CDR1 and CDR2 sequences are KGHSH and LQKENI. The CDR3 is 14 amino acids. The CDR3 region is CASSPRQFNEKLFF. The CDR3 nucleotides read TGTGCCAGCTCACCCCGACAGTTTAATGAAAAACTGTTTTTT.

The chain has TRBV4-2 and TRBJ1-4; perhaps TRBD1 as D (6 bases). This CDR3 region has 15 residues. Germline values: CDR1 LGHNA, CDR2 YNFKEQ. Trimming took off 0 bases at V and 4 bases at J, with 9 bases between the two ends. CDR3 sequence (DNA): TGTGCCAGCAGCCAAGAGGGGGGGCTTAATGAAAAACTGTTTTTT. Its protein product is CASSQEGGLNEKLFF.

This clone was counted once. The chain uses TRBV7-8 and TRBJ2-7; no reliable D call. V shed 3 bases and J shed 2 bases, with 17 bases lying between them. The germline CDR1 and CDR2 sequences are SGHVS and FQNEAQ. The CDR3 contains 16 residues. In DNA, the CDR3 is TGTGCCAGCAGCTTGAATCGAGGCCCTCCAGCCTACGAGCAGTACTTC. It yields the protein CASSLNRGPPAYEQYF.

This chain joins TRBV21-1 and TRBJ1-1. TRBV21-1 is flagged as a pseudogene. The CDR3 has 15 amino acids. The CDR3 loop reads CASSKVGGTNTEAFF. In DNA form, the CDR3 reads TGTGCCAGCAGCAAAGTCGGGGGTACGAACACTGAAGCTTTCTTT.

This chain links TRBV2 with TRBJ2-1, with 11 bases identical to TRBD2. The CDR3 has 14 residues. Losses at the gene ends were 6 bases for V and 5 bases for J; bases not matched to a gene: 3. CDR1 is SNHLY, CDR2 FYNNEI, per germline. Here the CDR3 DNA reads TGTGCCAGCAGGGGACTAGCGGTAAACAATGAGCAGTTCTTC. Its protein is CASRGLAVNNEQFF.

The gene calls are TRBV7-3 and TRBJ1-2; possibly TRBD1 for D (6 bases). V dropped 4 bases and J dropped 8 bases, with 26 bases sitting between them. Germline V gives CDR1 SGHTA, CDR2 FQGTGA. The CDR3 is made up of 17 amino acids. The CDR3 is CASSSYPGTKVGEGYTF. CDR3 sequence (DNA): TGTGCCAGCAGCTCATACCCCGGGACAAAGGTCGGAGAGGGCTACACCTTC.

The chain recombines TRBV10-3 with TRBJ2-7; 9 nucleotides align to TRBD1. The length of the CDR3 is 19 residues. The V gene's germline CDR1 is ENHRY and CDR2 SYGVKD. V lost 8 bases to trimming and J lost 3 bases; unmatched junction nucleotides: 23. CDR3 protein: CAIANPYSSPDRGFYEQYF. The CDR3 nucleotides read TGTGCCATCGCAAACCCTTATAGCTCACCGGACAGGGGATTCTACGAGCAGTACTTC.

The chain's CDR3 is CASSTQAVETQYF. The CDR3 nucleotides read TGCGCCAGCAGCACACAGGCCGTAGAGACCCAGTACTTC. This chain connects TRBV5-1 to TRBJ2-5; D is perhaps TRBD1 (5 bases). Germline CDR1 is SGHRS and CDR2 is YFSETQ. Between the trimmed V and J ends, which lost 4 bases and 4 bases, there was a span of 11 bases. The CDR3 is made up of 13 amino acids.

The CDR3 sequence: CASSLDARLATDTQYF. The CDR3 DNA reads TGCGCCAGCAGCTTGGACGCTCGACTAGCGACAGATACGCAGTATTTT. The chain is built from TRBV5-1 and TRBJ2-3, with 8 positions matching TRBD2. With V trimmed by 0 bases and J by 3 bases, 6 bases remained unmatched. The CDR3 contains 16 residues. The V gene's germline CDR1 is SGHRS and CDR2 YFSETQ. Variable domain in full (rest from reference TRBV5-1 and TRBJ2-3): KAGVTQTPRYLIKTRGQQVTLSCSPISGHRSVSWYQQTPGQGLQFLFEYFSETQRNKGNFPGRFSGRQFSNSRSEMNVSTLELGDSALYLCASSLDARLATDTQYFGPGTRLTVL.

V is TRBV7-6 and J is TRBJ1-4; D gene unclear. The CDR3 spans 15 residues. The ends were cut back, 5 bases at V and 0 bases at J, with 10 bases in the middle. Germline lookup yields CDR1 SGHVS and CDR2 FNYEAQ. The DNA for the CDR3 is TGTGCCAGCAGCGCCTATTATGCAACTAATGAAAAACTGTTTTTT. This gives the protein CASSAYYATNEKLFF.

J is TRBJ1-1 and V is TRBV5-4; 9 nucleotides match TRBD1. Losses at the gene ends were 3 bases for V and 5 bases for J; bases not matched to a gene: 2. CDR3 length: 13 amino acids. The germline V gene has CDR1 SGHNT and CDR2 YYREEE (reference sequence). CDR3 sequence: CASSSTGGTEAFF. The CDR3, as DNA: TGTGCCAGCAGCTCGACAGGGGGAACTGAAGCTTTCTTT.

This clone appeared once. The chain is built from TRBV7-2 and TRBJ2-7; D gene ambiguous. Germline assignment: CDR1 SGHTA and CDR2 FQGNSA. The CDR3 spans 15 residues. V was shortened by 1 base and J by 3 bases, with 13 bases between the two germline ends. The CDR3 DNA is TGTGCCAGCAGCTTAGATGGAGAGAATTACTACGAGCAGTACTTC. Translation gives CASSLDGENYYEQYF. Full variable domain (outside the CDR3, taken from reference TRBV7-2 and TRBJ2-7): GAGVSQSPSNKVTEKGKDVELRCDPISGHTALYWYRQSLGQGLEFLIYFQGNSAPDKSGLPSDRFSAERTGGSVSTLTIQRTQQEDSAVYLCASSLDGENYYEQYFGPGTRLTVT.

The chain couples TRBV7-9 to TRBJ1-1; no clear D. Germline V lookup: CDR1 SEHNR, CDR2 FQNEAQ (reference sequence). V dropped 3 bases and J dropped 1 base, with 9 bases sitting between them. The CDR3 is 14 residues long. The CDR3 here is CASSFTAQNTEAFF. In nucleotides, the CDR3 is TGTGCCAGCAGCTTTACAGCACAGAACACTGAAGCTTTCTTT.

This chain connects TRBV15 to TRBJ2-7; 7 bases map to TRBD1. Germline V lookup: CDR1 LNHNV, CDR2 YYDKDF (reference sequence). Trimming at V came to 0 bases and at J to 2 bases, leaving 4 bases not matched to a gene. CDR3 length: 15 residues. This CDR3 is CATSREAGTAYEQYF. The DNA of the CDR3 is TGTGCCACCAGCAGAGAAGCCGGGACAGCCTACGAGCAGTACTTC. Together with reference TRBV15 and TRBJ2-7, the CDR3 gives the full variable domain: DAMVIQNPRYQVTQFGKPVTLSCSQTLNHNVMYWYQQKSSQAPKLLFHYYDKDFNNEADTPDNFQSRRPNTSFCFLDIRSPGLGDTAMYLCATSREAGTAYEQYFGPGTRLTVT.

The chain employs TRBV6-5 and TRBJ2-7, with 9 nucleotides matching TRBD1. This CDR3 region has 15 residues. The V gene's germline CDR1 is MNHEY and CDR2 SVGAGI. The trim removed 6 bases at V and 2 bases at J, leaving 8 bases unmatched. The CDR3 loop is CASRPGTGIPYEQYF. CDR3 in DNA: TGTGCCAGCAGGCCTGGGACAGGGATCCCCTACGAGCAGTACTTC.

This chain joins TRBV11-3 and TRBJ2-7; D perhaps matches TRBD1 (7 bases). This CDR3 has 15 residues. Germline V gene sequence: CDR1 SGHNT, CDR2 YENEEA. V was trimmed by 0 bases and J by 0 bases, leaving 9 bases between them. The DNA of the CDR3 is TGTGCCAGCAGCTTAGACAGGGGGGCCTCCTACGAGCAGTACTTC. This translates into CASSLDRGASYEQYF.

In this sample, this clone turned up once. The gene calls are TRBV5-4 and TRBJ1-1; TRBD1 matches at 7 bases. The germline CDR1 and CDR2 sequences are SGHNT and YYREEE (reference sequence). The CDR3 contains 16 residues. The V gene end was trimmed by 3 bases and the J gene end by 1 base; junction bases not matched to a gene: 9. This chain's CDR3 is CASSSSTGIGNTEAFF. As DNA, the CDR3 is TGTGCCAGCAGCTCATCGACAGGGATAGGGAACACTGAAGCTTTCTTT.